This TCR beta chain was documented in a study of immune evolution from preneoplasia to lung adenocarcinoma. Whole-study findings and limits: Later-stage lesions seemingly showed higher T cell density and diversity than normal lung. From normal lung to invasive adenocarcinoma, top clone frequencies appeared to decrease.

Resections took place in Japan or China from the mid-2010s to the late 2010s. H&E slides confirmed each diagnosis, reviewed by two pathologists independently. As concerns this clone: Antigen: not known.

Germline values: CDR1 MGHDK, CDR2 SYGVNS. Trimming removed 1 base from V and 3 bases from J; junction bases left unmatched: 3. The CDR3 runs 15 residues. Sequencing was performed with immunoSEQ multiplex PCR; in TCRdb, only in-frame clones are kept and a portion is missing. In the table there are about 4,200 clones, roughly 79% of which are singletons. The clonotype was recovered from a person between 65 and 79 years old with lung adenocarcinoma. This chain joins TRBV25-1 and TRBJ2-1; 7 nucleotides align to TRBD1. Sequenced sample: FFPE adjacent normal lung tissue. The CDR3 protein is CASSESGTDYNEQFF. The CDR3 DNA sequence: TGTGCCAGCAGTGAATCTGGGACAGACTACAATGAGCAGTTCTTC.